These 32 T cell receptor beta chains originate from one sample sequenced in a study of blood T cell repertoires in COVID-19. Clones were read by immunoSEQ multiplex PCR, and TCRdb kept only the in-frame ones, dropping some. The table includes 200,000 to 300,000 clones, 70% to 90% detected once. The sample was peripheral blood. These receptors all come from a human donor in a cohort sampled during active COVID-19.

In this sample, this clone turned up once. The CDR3 nucleotides read TGTGCCAGCAGTGACGCGGGACAGGGGAGGCCCTACGAGCAGTACTTC. Residues: CASSDAGQGRPYEQYF. The gene calls are TRBV6-1 and TRBJ2-7; 10 bases align to TRBD1. Germline values: CDR1 MNHNS, CDR2 SASEGT. The CDR3 consists of 16 residues. J lost 2 bases, V lost 3 bases, and 7 bases had no gene match.

This chain links TRBV27 with TRBJ1-2; no clear D. The germline V gene encodes CDR1 MNHEY and CDR2 SMNVEV (reference sequence). The CDR3 sequence is 14 residues long. V dropped 7 bases and J dropped 4 bases, with 16 bases sitting between them. The CDR3 nucleotides are TGTGCCAGCACTTCAGTGGGCGAGGGCTATGGCTACACCTTC. Its translation is CASTSVGEGYGYTF.

The chain combines TRBV4-2 with TRBJ1-2, with D unresolved. V was trimmed by 0 bases and J by 2 bases, leaving 10 bases between them. Germline loops: CDR1 LGHNA, CDR2 YNFKEQ. This CDR3 region has 15 residues. The CDR3: CASSQEGASNYGYTF. The CDR3 region has the DNA TGTGCCAGCAGCCAAGAAGGAGCATCCAACTATGGCTACACCTTC.

V usage is TRBV6-5 and J usage is TRBJ2-3; D is unclear. Germline CDR1 is MNHEY and CDR2 is SVGAGI. The CDR3 totals 13 residues. The V end was cut by 2 bases, the J end by 1 base, with 4 bases between. Here the CDR3 reads CASSYQGTDTQYF. DNA for the CDR3: TGTGCCAGCAGTTACCAGGGCACAGATACGCAGTATTTT.

The chain couples TRBV30 to TRBJ1-4, with TRBD1 as a possible D gene (5 bases). V lost 5 bases to trimming and J lost 5 bases, with 21 bases between them. Germline CDR1 reads GTSNPN; CDR2 reads SVGIG (reference sequence). The CDR3 has 16 residues. The DNA for the CDR3 is TGTGCCTGGGCCGGGGGTCCTTTTCTAGGGAATGAAAAACTGTTTTTT. As protein: CAWAGGPFLGNEKLFF. Complete variable domain (other parts from reference TRBV30 and TRBJ1-4): SQTIHQWPATLVQPVGSPLSLECTVEGTSNPNLYWYRQAAGRGLQLLFYSVGIGQISSEVPQNLSASRPQDRQFILSSKKLLLSDSGFYLCAWAGGPFLGNEKLFFGSGTQLSVL.

The rearrangement uses TRBV7-2 and TRBJ2-2, with TRBD1 matching over 7 bases. V trimming: 5 bases; J trimming: 7 bases; junction bases outside the gene matches: 10. CDR1 and CDR2 from the germline V gene are SGHTA and FQGNSA. CDR3 length: 15 amino acids. This CDR3 reads CASSLLRGRVGELFF. CDR3 DNA sequence: TGTGCCAGCAGCCTGCTGAGGGGGCGCGTCGGGGAGCTGTTTTTT.

The chain carries TRBV19 and TRBJ1-4, with D possibly matching TRBD1 (6 bases). Looked up from germline, CDR1 is LNHDA and CDR2 is SQIVND (reference sequence). V dropped 7 bases and J dropped 5 bases, with 14 bases sitting between them. The CDR3 is 14 residues long. CDR3 protein: CASTIGTRNEKLFF. DNA of the CDR3: TGTGCCAGTACCATCGGGACACGGAATGAAAAACTGTTTTTT.

The chain recombines TRBV19 with TRBJ1-5, with D possibly being TRBD1 (6 bases). V gave up 8 bases and J gave up 6 bases, with 17 bases separating them. Germline lookup yields CDR1 LNHDA and CDR2 SQIVND (reference sequence). The CDR3 covers 14 residues. CDR3 sequence: CASSGAGAGQPQHF. The CDR3, as DNA: TGTGCCAGTTCTGGGGCAGGGGCGGGTCAGCCCCAGCATTTT.

This chain links TRBV30 with TRBJ1-1; 8 bases match TRBD1. The CDR3 totals 14 residues. The J segment lost 4 bases and the V segment lost 2 bases, leaving 6 bases of the junction unmatched. Germline V CDR1 and CDR2: GTSNPN, SVGIG (reference sequence). CDR3 in DNA: TGTGCCTGGAGTCTACGGACAGGGCGCACTGAAGCTTTCTTT. This codes for CAWSLRTGRTEAFF.

The J gene is TRBJ1-1, the V gene TRBV29-1; D gene ambiguous. V was clipped by 4 bases and J by 14 bases, with 17 bases between them. CDR1 is SQVTM, CDR2 ANQGSEA, per germline. The CDR3 spans 11 residues. The chain's CDR3 is CSVGVEAITFF. Here the CDR3 DNA reads TGCAGCGTTGGGGTAGAGGCAATTACCTTCTTT.

The rearrangement links TRBV7-8 to TRBJ1-1; 7 nucleotides match TRBD1. This CDR3 region has 16 residues. The J segment lost 4 bases and the V segment lost 5 bases, leaving 13 bases of the junction unmatched. The germline V gene encodes CDR1 SGHVS and CDR2 FQNEAQ. CDR3 coding DNA: TGTGCCAGCAGCGGACCGGACAGGTTGAAGGTCACTGAAGCTTTCTTT. This sequence encodes CASSGPDRLKVTEAFF.

The gene calls are TRBV28 and TRBJ1-6; 7 nucleotides line up with TRBD1. The CDR3 has 18 residues. The ends lost 3 bases at V and 7 bases at J; junction bases unmatched: 15. CDR1 and CDR2 from the germline V gene are MDHEN and SYDVKM. The CDR3 bases are TGTGCCAGCAGTTTTTGGCACTTCATGGGACAGAAGAATTCACCCCTCCACTTT. Translation gives CASSFWHFMGQKNSPLHF.

The sample holds a few counts of this clone. The gene calls are TRBV10-2 and TRBJ1-1; 8 bases map to TRBD1. This CDR3 is built from 14 residues. Germline lookup yields CDR1 WSHSY and CDR2 SAAADI. Trimming took 5 bases from V and 2 from J; bases not matched to a gene: 4. CDR3 DNA sequence: TGCGCCAGCAGTCCTGGACAGGGTAACACTGAAGCTTTCTTT. Translating gives CASSPGQGNTEAFF.

This rearrangement joins TRBV7-2 to TRBJ2-7; 7 nucleotides align to TRBD2. Trimming cost V 1 base and J 0 bases; bases outside gene matches: 3. The germline V gene encodes CDR1 SGHTA and CDR2 FQGNSA. This CDR3 is 15 amino acids long. In DNA, the CDR3 is TGTGCCAGCAGCTTAGTGCGGGGGAGCTCCTACGAGCAGTACTTC. It is translated as CASSLVRGSSYEQYF. The complete variable domain, with remaining parts taken from reference TRBV7-2 and TRBJ2-7, reads GAGVSQSPSNKVTEKGKDVELRCDPISGHTALYWYRQSLGQGLEFLIYFQGNSAPDKSGLPSDRFSAERTGGSVSTLTIQRTQQEDSAVYLCASSLVRGSSYEQYFGPGTRLTVT.

V is TRBV11-1 and J is TRBJ1-2; D gene ambiguous. This CDR3 is 14 amino acids long. V was clipped by 1 base and J by 5 bases, with 11 bases between them. Per germline, CDR1 SGHAT and CDR2 FQDESV (reference sequence). Here the CDR3 DNA reads TGTGCCAGCAGCTTAGGCCCAGACACTTATGGCTACACCTTC. Translated: CASSLGPDTYGYTF.

The chain recombines TRBV6-5 with TRBJ1-5, with 8 bases aligning to TRBD1. Germline-derived CDR1 and CDR2 are MNHEY and SVGAGI. Trimming removed 8 bases from V and 9 bases from J; junction bases left unmatched: 15. The CDR3 totals 15 residues. The CDR3 sequence is CASGGQDVEFLPQHF. As DNA, the CDR3 is TGTGCCAGCGGGGGACAGGATGTGGAATTTTTGCCCCAGCATTTT.

The chain's CDR3 is CASSLRGHNQPQHF. The CDR3 DNA follows: TGTGCCAGCAGCTTAAGGGGGCACAATCAGCCCCAGCATTTT. The chain employs TRBV7-6 and TRBJ1-5, with TRBD1 matching over 7 bases. V lost 2 bases and J lost 3; bases outside the gene matches: 1. The V gene's germline CDR1 is SGHVS and CDR2 FNYEAQ. The length of the CDR3 is 14 residues.

The V and J genes are TRBV24-1 and TRBJ1-1; the match to TRBD1 covers 7 bases. Germline loops: CDR1 KGHDR, CDR2 SFDVKD. The CDR3 spans 21 residues. V shed 1 base and J 1 base; nucleotides not matched to a gene: 20. CDR3 bases: TGTGCCACCAGTGATTTTCTTCATCCCTTTCGGACAGGCAACGCGAACACTGAAGCTTTCTTT. This encodes CATSDFLHPFRTGNANTEAFF.

In nucleotides, the CDR3 is TGTGCCAGCAGCTCGGGACTAGCCTCGGCCTACGAGCAGTACTTC. Amino acid sequence: CASSSGLASAYEQYF. This chain connects TRBV7-2 to TRBJ2-7; TRBD2 aligns across 9 bases. CDR3 length: 15 amino acids. V shed 4 bases and J 2 bases; nucleotides not matched to a gene: 6. Germline CDR1 SGHTA, CDR2 FQGNSA. The variable domain in full, with the rest retrieved from reference TRBV7-2 and TRBJ2-7, is GAGVSQSPSNKVTEKGKDVELRCDPISGHTALYWYRQSLGQGLEFLIYFQGNSAPDKSGLPSDRFSAERTGGSVSTLTIQRTQQEDSAVYLCASSSGLASAYEQYFGPGTRLTVT.

V is TRBV5-1 and J is TRBJ2-7; no reliable D call. In germline, CDR1 is SGHRS, CDR2 YFSETQ. The germline V and J ends were trimmed by 0 bases and 1 base, with 11 bases remaining between them. The CDR3 contains 15 residues. For the CDR3, the DNA is TGCGCCAGCAGCTTGGCCCCAGGCACTTCCTACGAGCAGTACTTC. Amino acids: CASSLAPGTSYEQYF. Full variable domain (rest looked up from reference TRBV5-1 and TRBJ2-7): KAGVTQTPRYLIKTRGQQVTLSCSPISGHRSVSWYQQTPGQGLQFLFEYFSETQRNKGNFPGRFSGRQFSNSRSEMNVSTLELGDSALYLCASSLAPGTSYEQYFGPGTRLTVT.

This chain joins TRBV7-6 and TRBJ2-7, with 7 bases lining up with TRBD1. The CDR3 is 15 residues long. The germline gives CDR1 SGHVS, CDR2 FNYEAQ. The V gene end was trimmed by 2 bases and the J gene end by 0 bases; junction bases not matched to a gene: 4. CDR3 residues: CASSLTPGGSYEQYF. CDR3 nucleotides: TGTGCCAGCAGCTTAACGCCAGGGGGCTCCTACGAGCAGTACTTC.

The genes are TRBV28 and TRBJ2-7; TRBD2 matches 9 bases. V was clipped by 7 bases and J by 1 base; unmatched bases: 11. Germline V gene data show CDR1 as MDHEN and CDR2 as SYDVKM. The CDR3 consists of 16 residues. The CDR3 bases are TGTGCCAGCACCCCTCGACCGACTAGCGGATCCTACGAGCAGTACTTC. Translated, it gives CASTPRPTSGSYEQYF.

The rearrangement joins TRBV6-2 or TRBV6-3 to TRBJ1-6, with 7 bases fitting TRBD1. The V gene end was trimmed by 2 bases and the J gene end by 6 bases; junction bases not matched to a gene: 7. The CDR3 is made up of 16 amino acids. In germline, CDR1 is MNHEY, CDR2 SVGEGT. CDR3 sequence: CASSYLRTGANSPLHF. The CDR3 region has the DNA TGTGCCAGCAGTTACCTTCGGACAGGAGCTAATTCACCCCTCCACTTT.

The chain is built from TRBV5-1 and TRBJ2-7, with TRBD2 identical over 9 bases. The germline V gene encodes CDR1 SGHRS and CDR2 YFSETQ. This CDR3 contains 15 residues. Trimming cost V 0 bases and J 7 bases; bases outside gene matches: 8. The CDR3, as DNA: TGCGCCAGCAGCTTGGAGGTAGCGGGGGTCGGGGAGCAGTACTTC. This codes for CASSLEVAGVGEQYF. Full variable domain (outside the CDR3, taken from reference TRBV5-1 and TRBJ2-7): KAGVTQTPRYLIKTRGQQVTLSCSPISGHRSVSWYQQTPGQGLQFLFEYFSETQRNKGNFPGRFSGRQFSNSRSEMNVSTLELGDSALYLCASSLEVAGVGEQYFGPGTRLTVT.

V gene TRBV7-2 combines with J gene TRBJ1-1, with D possibly matching TRBD1 (5 bases). V was pared by 7 bases and J by 3 bases, with 18 bases between. The CDR3 is 15 amino acids. The germline gives CDR1 SGHTA, CDR2 FQGNSA. CDR3 protein: CASKPQKGRDTEAFF. DNA of the CDR3: TGTGCCAGCAAACCCCAGAAGGGGAGGGACACTGAAGCTTTCTTT.

The chain uses TRBV30 and TRBJ1-1; TRBD1 is a possible D gene (5 bases). Germline values: CDR1 GTSNPN, CDR2 SVGIG (reference sequence). Trimming cost V 5 bases and J 0 bases, with 22 bases left between them. This CDR3 is 17 amino acids long. The DNA for the CDR3 is TGTGCCTGGGGACCAGGGAAACGGTCGCTTATGAACACTGAAGCTTTCTTT. Protein sequence: CAWGPGKRSLMNTEAFF.

This clone was recorded only once. V usage is TRBV28 and J usage is TRBJ2-5; D remains ambiguous. This CDR3 contains 14 residues. CDR1 and CDR2 from the germline V gene are MDHEN and SYDVKM. V gave up 2 bases and J gave up 0 bases, with 7 bases separating them. In DNA form, the CDR3 reads TGTGCCAGCAGTTTAATCAGGTACCAAGAGACCCAGTACTTC. Translated: CASSLIRYQETQYF.

The J gene is TRBJ2-7, the V gene TRBV27; 10 positions agree with TRBD2. The germline V gene encodes CDR1 MNHEY and CDR2 SMNVEV (reference sequence). The CDR3 runs to 14 residues. Trimming took 2 bases from V and 5 from J; bases not matched to a gene: 3. Here the CDR3 reads CASSLSGRVDEQYF. The CDR3 region has the DNA TGTGCCAGCAGTTTAAGCGGGAGGGTGGACGAGCAGTACTTC.

The V gene is TRBV5-1, the J gene TRBJ2-5; 7 bases map to TRBD2. With 6 bases clipped from V and 4 bases from J, the junction kept 12 bases outside the gene matches. This CDR3 is 15 amino acids long. Germline V lookup: CDR1 SGHRS, CDR2 YFSETQ. CDR3 in amino acids: CASTQPTREGETQYF. The DNA of the CDR3 is TGCGCCAGCACCCAACCGACAAGGGAGGGAGAGACCCAGTACTTC.

This chain joins TRBV6-2 or TRBV6-3 and TRBJ1-1; D uncertain. Trimming left V 5 bases short and J 4 bases short, with 17 bases between. Germline CDR1 reads MNHEY; CDR2 reads SVGEGT. CDR3 size: 15 residues. The CDR3, as DNA: TGTGCCAGCAGTAACGGAGGTCAGCTGGGCACTGAAGCTTTCTTT. This codes for CASSNGGQLGTEAFF.

The rearrangement joins TRBV5-4 to TRBJ2-3; D is perhaps TRBD2 (5 bases). Germline V gives CDR1 SGHNT, CDR2 YYREEE (reference sequence). V was cut by 4 bases and J by 2 bases, with 11 bases left in between. The CDR3 has 14 amino acids. The CDR3 sequence: CASSLGGDTDTQYF. CDR3 sequence (DNA): TGTGCCAGCAGCCTAGGAGGCGACACAGATACGCAGTATTTT. Using reference TRBV5-4 and TRBJ2-3 for the parts outside the CDR3, the full variable domain is ETGVTQSPTHLIKTRGQQVTLRCSSQSGHNTVSWYQQALGQGPQFIFQYYREEENGRGNFPPRFSGLQFPNYSSELNVNALELDDSALYLCASSLGGDTDTQYFGPGTRLTVL.

This chain links TRBV5-6 with TRBJ1-5, with TRBD1 identical over 10 bases. This CDR3 contains 15 residues. Germline lookup yields CDR1 SGHDT and CDR2 YYEEEE. The V and J ends lost 4 bases and 9 bases, in that order; junction bases with no gene match: 10. The CDR3 loop is CASSRRDRGFVPQHF. The CDR3 DNA reads TGTGCCAGCAGCCGCCGGGACAGGGGTTTTGTGCCCCAGCATTTT. The variable domain in full, with the rest retrieved from reference TRBV5-6 and TRBJ1-5, is DAGVTQSPTHLIKTRGQQVTLRCSPKSGHDTVSWYQQALGQGPQFIFQYYEEEERQRGNFPDRFSGHQFPNYSSELNVNALLLGDSALYLCASSRRDRGFVPQHFGDGTRLSIL.